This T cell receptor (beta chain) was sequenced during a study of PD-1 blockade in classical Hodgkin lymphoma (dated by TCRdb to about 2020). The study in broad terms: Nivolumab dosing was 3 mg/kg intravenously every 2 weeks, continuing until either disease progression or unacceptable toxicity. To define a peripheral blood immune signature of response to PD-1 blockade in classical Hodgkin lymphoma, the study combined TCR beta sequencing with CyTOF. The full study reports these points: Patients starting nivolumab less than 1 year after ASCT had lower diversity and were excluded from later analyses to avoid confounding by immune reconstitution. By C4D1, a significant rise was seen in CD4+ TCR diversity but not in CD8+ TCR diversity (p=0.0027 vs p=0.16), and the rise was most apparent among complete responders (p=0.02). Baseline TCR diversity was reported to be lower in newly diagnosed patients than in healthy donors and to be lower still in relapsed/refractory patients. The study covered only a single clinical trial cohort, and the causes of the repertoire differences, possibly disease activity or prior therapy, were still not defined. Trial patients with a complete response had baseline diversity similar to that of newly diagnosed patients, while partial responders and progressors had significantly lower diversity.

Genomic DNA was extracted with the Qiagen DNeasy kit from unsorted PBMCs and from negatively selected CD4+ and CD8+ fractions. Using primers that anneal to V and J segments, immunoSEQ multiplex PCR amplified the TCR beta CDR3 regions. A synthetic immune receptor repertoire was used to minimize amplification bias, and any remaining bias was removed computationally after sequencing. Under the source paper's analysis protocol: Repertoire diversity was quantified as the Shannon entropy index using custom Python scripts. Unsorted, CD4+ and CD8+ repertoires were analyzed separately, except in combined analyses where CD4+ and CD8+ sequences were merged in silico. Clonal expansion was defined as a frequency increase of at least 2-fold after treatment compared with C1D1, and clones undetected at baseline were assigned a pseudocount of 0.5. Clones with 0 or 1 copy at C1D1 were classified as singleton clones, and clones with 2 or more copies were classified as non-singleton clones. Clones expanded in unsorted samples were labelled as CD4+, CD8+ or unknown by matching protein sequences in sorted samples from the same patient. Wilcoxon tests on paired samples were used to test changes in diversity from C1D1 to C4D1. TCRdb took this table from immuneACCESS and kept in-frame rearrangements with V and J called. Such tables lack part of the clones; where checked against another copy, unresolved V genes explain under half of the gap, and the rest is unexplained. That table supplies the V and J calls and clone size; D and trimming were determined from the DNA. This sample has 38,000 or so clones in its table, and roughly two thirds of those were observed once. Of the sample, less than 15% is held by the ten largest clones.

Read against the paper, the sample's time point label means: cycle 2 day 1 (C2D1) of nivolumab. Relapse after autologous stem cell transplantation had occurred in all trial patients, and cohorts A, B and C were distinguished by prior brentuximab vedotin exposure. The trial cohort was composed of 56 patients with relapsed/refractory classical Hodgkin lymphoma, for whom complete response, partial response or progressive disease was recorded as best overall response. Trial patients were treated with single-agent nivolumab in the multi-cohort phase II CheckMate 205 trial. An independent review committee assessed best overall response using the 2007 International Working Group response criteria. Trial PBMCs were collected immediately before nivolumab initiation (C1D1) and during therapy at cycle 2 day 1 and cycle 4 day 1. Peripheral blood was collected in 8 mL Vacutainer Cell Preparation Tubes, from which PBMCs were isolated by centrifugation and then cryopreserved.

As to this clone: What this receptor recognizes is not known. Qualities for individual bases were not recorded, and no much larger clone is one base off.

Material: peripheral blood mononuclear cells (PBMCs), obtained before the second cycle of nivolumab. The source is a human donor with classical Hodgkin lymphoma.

At the DNA level, the sequence is TGTGCCAGCAGCTTGACAGGGGGCGACTACGAGCAGTACTTC. This codes for CASSLTGGDYEQYF. The chain couples TRBV5-6 to TRBJ2-7, and 9 bases in between align with TRBD1. Trimmed from V: 1 base; trimmed from J: 3 bases; junction bases lacking a gene match: 2. CDR3 length: 14 amino acids, cysteine to phenylalanine. The only DNA kept is the CDR3, 42 bases in frame from the first base. CDR1 and CDR2 were assigned from the germline V gene as SGHDT and YYEEEE.